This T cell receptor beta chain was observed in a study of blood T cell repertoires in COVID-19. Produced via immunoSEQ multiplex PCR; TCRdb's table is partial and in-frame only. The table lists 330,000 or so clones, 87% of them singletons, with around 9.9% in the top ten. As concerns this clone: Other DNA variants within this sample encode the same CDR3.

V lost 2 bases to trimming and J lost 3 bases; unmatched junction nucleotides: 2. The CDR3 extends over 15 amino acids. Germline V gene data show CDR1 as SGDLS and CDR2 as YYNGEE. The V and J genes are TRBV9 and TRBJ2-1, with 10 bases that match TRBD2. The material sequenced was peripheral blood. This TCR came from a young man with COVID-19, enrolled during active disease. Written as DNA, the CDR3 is TGTGCCAGCAGCGTGGCTAGCGGGGGCTACAATGAGCAGTTCTTC. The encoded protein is CASSVASGGYNEQFF.